These 9 T cell receptor delta chains share one sample of origin, sequenced in a study of γδ T cells in repeated Plasmodium falciparum infection. TCRdb re-called clones from the multiplex PCR reads using CATT. The sample holds 70,000 to 95,000 delta-chain clones, over 1.1% seen once. Gammadelta T cells were flow-sorted from PBMC into Vgamma9/Vdelta2+ and Vdelta2-negative populations for bulk analysis. The specimen sequenced was gamma-delta T cells from blood. These receptor sequences come from a pool of human donors (malaria-infected and uninfected, not separated).

The table lists this clone with a few counts. This probably arose from a read error, given a far larger clone one base away. Additional DNA sequences in this sample encode the identical CDR3. The chain carries TRDV1 and TRDJ1, with TRDD3 identical over 12 bases. TCRdb leaves out the J gene; it was filled in here by matching the DNA to germline. Germline-derived CDR1 and CDR2 are TSWWSYY and QGS. The trim removed 5 bases at V and 2 bases at J, leaving 27 bases unmatched. The CDR3 runs 23 residues. CDR3 protein: CALGRRVVTRKLGDTPSTDKLIF. CDR3 sequence (DNA): TGTGCTCTTGGGAGAAGGGTGGTTACCCGAAAACTGGGGGATACTCCCAGTACCGATAAACTCATCTTT.

This clone was observed a few times. The protein recorded in TCRdb matches a much larger clone and deviates from this DNA's translation at residue 6, suggesting a read error; the protein here is obtained by translating the DNA. V is TRDV1 and J is TRDJ1; TRDD2 is a possible D gene (9 bases). TCRdb offers no J gene call, so here the DNA was matched to germline to obtain one. CDR3 size: 22 residues. The V end was cut by 2 bases, the J end by 0 bases, with 31 bases between. The germline CDR1 and CDR2 sequences are TSWWSYY and QGS. CDR3 DNA sequence: TGTGCTCTTGGGGAATCATCCTTCCTACACTGGGGATACTTCTTTAACACCGATAAACTCATCTTT. Amino acids: CALGESSFLHWGYFFNTDKLIF.

In regard to this clone: The amino acid sequence in TCRdb belongs to a much larger clone and departs from this DNA's translation at residue 13, likely a sequencing read error; the sequence shown is translated from the DNA. This chain connects TRDV2 to TRDJ1, with a possible D match to TRDD3 (6 bases). The J gene was not available in TCRdb and was assigned here by matching the DNA to germline segments. Germline loops: CDR1 GEAIGNYY, CDR2 EKD. This CDR3 has 20 amino acids. V lost 3 bases to trimming and J lost 2 bases, with 30 bases between them. The CDR3 sequence: CACDRGVRELGGLRTDKLIF. For the CDR3, the DNA is TGTGCCTGTGACCGCGGGGTACGTGAGCTAGGGGGACTCCGAACCGATAAACTCATCTTT.

As for this clone: This DNA's translation differs at residue 10 from TCRdb's protein, which comes from a much larger clone; a read error is likely, and the protein shown is translated from the DNA. This chain joins TRDV3 and TRDJ1; D not certain. The V gene's germline CDR1 is TVYSNPD and CDR2 GDNSRS (reference sequence). This CDR3 is built from 16 residues. V was cut by 4 bases and J by 0 bases, with 21 bases left in between. The CDR3 coding sequence is TGTGCCTGCCGTCCTCTTGTGACAAGGGACACCGATAAACTCATCTTT. It yields the protein CACRPLVTRDTDKLIF.

This clone showed up just a few times. For this DNA, TCRdb reports the protein of a much larger clone, which diverges at residue 11, most likely from a read error; the protein presented here is translated directly from the DNA. V is TRDV2 and J is TRDJ1; 10 positions agree with TRDD3. V dropped 3 bases and J dropped 4; count of bases not matched to a gene: 10. Germline V CDR1 and CDR2: GEAIGNYY, EKD. CDR3 length: 16 residues. The CDR3 DNA reads as TGTGCCTGTGACGGGATGGGGGATACCCCCATCGATAAACTCATCTTT. Protein product: CACDGMGDTPIDKLIF.

Notes on this clone: This DNA's translation differs at residue 21 from TCRdb's protein, which comes from a much larger clone; a read error is likely, and the protein shown is translated from the DNA. The V gene corresponds to TRDV2; no J gene was called; the table gives TRDD3 as D, unverified against the DNA. CDR1 is GEAIGNYY and CDR2 is EKD in the germline V gene. The CDR3 is 22 amino acids. CDR3 DNA sequence: TGTGCCTGTGACCGGTTTTCCTTGCGACGCGGTGCTGGGGGCCTGTACACCGATAAACTCACCTTT. Translating it yields CACDRFSLRRGAGGLYTDKLTF.

This clone was picked up many times. The V gene is TRDV1, the J gene TRDJ1, with 11 positions matching TRDD3. CDR1 TSWWSYY and CDR2 QGS come from the germline V gene. With V trimmed by 4 bases and J by 12 bases, 16 bases remained unmatched. The CDR3 is made up of 16 amino acids. This CDR3 reads CALGASFPTGGYSFIF. DNA for the CDR3: TGTGCTCTTGGGGCTTCTTTTCCTACTGGGGGATATAGTTTCATCTTT.

This clone was counted only a few times. It is likely a read error: a sequence one base away is far more abundant. The same CDR3 arises from other DNA sequences in this sample as well. CDR3 loop: CALGEPASYVVLGDTLDKLIF. Here the CDR3 DNA reads TGTGCCCTTGGGGAACCGGCTTCCTACGTTGTGCTGGGGGATACGCTCGATAAACTCATCTTT. The V gene is TRDV1, the J gene TRDJ1; 12 nucleotides line up with TRDD3. TCRdb does not report a J gene; here it was assigned by matching the DNA to germline references. CDR3 length: 21 residues. Germline-derived CDR1 and CDR2 are TSWWSYY and QGS.

This clone has just a few counts. TCRdb pairs this DNA with a much larger clone's protein that differs at residue 11, likely a read error; the protein shown was translated from the DNA. V gene TRDV2 combines with J gene TRDJ1, with 10 positions matching TRDD3. The J gene, left out of TCRdb, was set here by checking the DNA against germline. CDR3 length equals 14 residues. Germline V CDR1 and CDR2: GEAIGNYY, EKD. The CDR3 nucleotides read TGTGCCTGTGACCTACTGGGGGATCCCGATAGACTCATCTTT. This gives the protein CACDLLGDPDRLIF.